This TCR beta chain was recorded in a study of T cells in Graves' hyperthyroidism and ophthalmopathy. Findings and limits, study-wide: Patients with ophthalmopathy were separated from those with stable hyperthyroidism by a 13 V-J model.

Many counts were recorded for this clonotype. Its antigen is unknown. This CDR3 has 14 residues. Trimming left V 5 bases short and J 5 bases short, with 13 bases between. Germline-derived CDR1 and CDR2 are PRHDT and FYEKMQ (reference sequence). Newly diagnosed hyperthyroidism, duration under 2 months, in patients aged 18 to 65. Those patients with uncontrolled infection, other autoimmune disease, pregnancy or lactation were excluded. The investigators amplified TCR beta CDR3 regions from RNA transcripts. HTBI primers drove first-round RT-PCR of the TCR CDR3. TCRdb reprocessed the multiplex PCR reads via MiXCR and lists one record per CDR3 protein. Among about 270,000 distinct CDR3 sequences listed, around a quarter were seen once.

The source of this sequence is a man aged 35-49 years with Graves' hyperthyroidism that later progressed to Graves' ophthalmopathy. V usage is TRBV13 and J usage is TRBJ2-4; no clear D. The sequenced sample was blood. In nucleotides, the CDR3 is TGTGCCAGCAGCCCACCGGGTCTTGAAAACATTCAGTACTTC. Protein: CASSPPGLENIQYF. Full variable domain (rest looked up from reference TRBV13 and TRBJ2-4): AAGVIQSPRHLIKEKRETATLKCYPIPRHDTVYWYQQGPGQDPQFLISFYEKMQSDKGSIPDRFSAQQFSDYHSELNMSSLELGDSALYFCASSPPGLENIQYFGAGTRLSVL.